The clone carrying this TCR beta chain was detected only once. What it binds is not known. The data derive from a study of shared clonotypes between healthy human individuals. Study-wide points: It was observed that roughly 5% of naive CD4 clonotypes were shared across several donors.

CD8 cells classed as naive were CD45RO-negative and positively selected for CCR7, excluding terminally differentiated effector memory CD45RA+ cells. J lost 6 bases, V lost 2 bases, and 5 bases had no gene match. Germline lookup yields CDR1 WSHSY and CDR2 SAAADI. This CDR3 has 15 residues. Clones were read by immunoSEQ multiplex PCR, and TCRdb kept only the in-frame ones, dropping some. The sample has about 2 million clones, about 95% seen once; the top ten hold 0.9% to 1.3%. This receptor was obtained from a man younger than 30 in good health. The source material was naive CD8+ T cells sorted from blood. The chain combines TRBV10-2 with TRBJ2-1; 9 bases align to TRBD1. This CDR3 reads CASSEPQDRGNEQFF. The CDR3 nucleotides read TGCGCCAGCAGTGAGCCTCAGGACAGGGGCAATGAGCAGTTCTTC.